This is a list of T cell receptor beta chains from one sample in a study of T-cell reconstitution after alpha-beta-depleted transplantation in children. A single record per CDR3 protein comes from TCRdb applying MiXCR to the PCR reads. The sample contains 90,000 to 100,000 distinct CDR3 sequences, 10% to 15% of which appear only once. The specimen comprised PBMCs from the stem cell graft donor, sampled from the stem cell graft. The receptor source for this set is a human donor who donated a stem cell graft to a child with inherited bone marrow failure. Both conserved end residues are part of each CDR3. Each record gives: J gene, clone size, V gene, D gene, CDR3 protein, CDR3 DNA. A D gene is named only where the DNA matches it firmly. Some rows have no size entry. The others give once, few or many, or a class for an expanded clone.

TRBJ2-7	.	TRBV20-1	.	CSARDHGGTRTYEQYF	TGCAGTGCTAGAGATCACGGCGGAACCCGCACCTACGAGCAGTACTTC
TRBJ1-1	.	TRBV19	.	CASSWEGFEAFF	TGTGCCAGTAGCTGGGAGGGGTTCGAAGCTTTCTTT
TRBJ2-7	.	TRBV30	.	CAWNTGRNYEQYF	TGTGCCTGGAACACGGGACGGAACTACGAGCAGTACTTC
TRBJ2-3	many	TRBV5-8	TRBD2	CASSPGLALTQYF	TGTGCCAGCAGTCCGGGACTAGCGTTAACGCAGTATTTT
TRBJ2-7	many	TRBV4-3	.	CASSSIADSYEQYF	TGCGCCAGCAGCTCCATAGCGGATTCCTACGAGCAGTACTTC
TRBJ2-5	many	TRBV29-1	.	CSVETQYF	TGCAGCGTCGAGACCCAGTACTTC
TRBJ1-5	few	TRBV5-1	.	CASSLASGGNQPQHF	TGCGCCAGCAGCTTGGCGTCGGGAGGCAATCAGCCCCAGCATTTT
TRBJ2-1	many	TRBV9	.	CASSVGRSSYNEQFF	TGTGCCAGCAGCGTAGGGCGGAGCTCCTACAATGAGCAGTTCTTC
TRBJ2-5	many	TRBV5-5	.	CASSLEPRGETQYF	TGTGCCAGCAGCTTGGAGCCCCGGGGAGAGACCCAGTACTTC
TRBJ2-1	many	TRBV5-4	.	CASSLGGVHTSSYNEQFF	TGTGCCAGCAGCTTAGGGGGGGTGCATACGAGCTCCTACAATGAGCAGTTCTTC
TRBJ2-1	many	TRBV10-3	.	CAISESLTSYNEQFF	TGTGCCATCAGTGAGTCATTAACCTCCTACAATGAGCAGTTCTTC
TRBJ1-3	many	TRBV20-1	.	CSAKAGGWDTIYF	TGCAGTGCTAAGGCAGGAGGCTGGGACACCATATATTTT
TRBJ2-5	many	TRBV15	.	CATSRDVRASETQYF	TGTGCCACCAGCAGAGATGTCAGGGCAAGTGAGACCCAGTACTTC
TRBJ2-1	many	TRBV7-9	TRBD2	CASSLLAGRDEQFF	TGTGCCAGCAGCTTACTAGCGGGGAGGGATGAGCAGTTCTTC
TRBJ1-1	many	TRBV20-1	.	CSASRAGVVDTEAFF	TGCAGTGCTAGCAGGGCAGGGGTTGTAGACACTGAAGCTTTCTTT
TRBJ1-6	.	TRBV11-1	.	CASSPGTDNSPLHF	TGTGCCAGCAGCCCCGGGACGGATAATTCACCCCTCCACTTT
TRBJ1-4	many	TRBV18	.	CASSPSPAPEGEKLFF	TGTGCCAGCTCACCCTCCCCGGCTCCGGAGGGAGAAAAACTGTTTTTT
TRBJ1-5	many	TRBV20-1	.	CSASDNNQPQHF	TGCAGTGCTAGCGATAATAATCAGCCCCAGCATTTT
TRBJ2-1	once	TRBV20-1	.	CSAPIPTGNFYNEQFF	TGCAGTGCCCCAATCCCAACTGGGAACTTTTACAATGAGCAGTTCTTC
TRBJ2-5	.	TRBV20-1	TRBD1	CSAHLAGRDRGTQYF	TGCAGTGCTCACTTAGCGGGCCGGGACAGGGGGACCCAGTACTTC
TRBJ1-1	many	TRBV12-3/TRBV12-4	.	CASSLGYRAVNTEAFF	TGTGCCAGCAGTTTAGGTTATCGGGCAGTCAACACTGAAGCTTTCTTT
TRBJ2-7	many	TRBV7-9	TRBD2	CASSFSGSPYEQYF	TGTGCCAGCAGCTTCAGCGGGAGTCCCTACGAGCAGTACTTC
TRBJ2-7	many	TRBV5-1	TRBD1	CASSRGDRASAYEQYF	TGCGCCAGCAGCAGGGGGGACAGGGCGAGCGCTTACGAGCAGTACTTC
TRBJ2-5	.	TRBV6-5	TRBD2	CASSYSSSGGSQETQYF	TGTGCCAGCAGTTACTCGAGTAGCGGGGGGTCACAAGAGACCCAGTACTTC
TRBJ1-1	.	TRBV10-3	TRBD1	CAMRDRVEGEAFF	TGTGCCATGCGGGACAGGGTCGAGGGTGAAGCTTTCTTT
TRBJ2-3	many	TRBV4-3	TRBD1	CASSQEVPGQGTDTQYF	TGCGCCAGCAGCCAAGAGGTTCCGGGACAGGGCACAGATACGCAGTATTTT
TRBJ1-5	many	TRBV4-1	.	CASSQGWGSSWPQHF	TGCGCCAGCAGCCAAGGGTGGGGGTCGTCGTGGCCCCAGCATTTT
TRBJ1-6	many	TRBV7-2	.	CASRIYNSPLHF	TGTGCCAGCAGGATCTATAATTCACCCCTCCACTTT
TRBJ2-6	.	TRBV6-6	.	CASSYSVSGGANVLTF	TGTGCCAGCAGTTACTCGGTCTCCGGTGGGGCCAACGTCCTGACTTTC
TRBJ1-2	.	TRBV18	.	CASRGFSSYGYTF	TGTGCCAGCCGGGGTTTTTCCTCCTATGGCTACACCTTC
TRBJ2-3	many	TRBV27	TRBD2	CASSWREGTDTQYF	TGTGCCAGCAGTTGGCGGGAGGGGACAGATACGCAGTATTTT
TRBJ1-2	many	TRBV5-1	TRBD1	CASSEGQYGYTF	TGCGCCAGCAGCGAGGGACAGTATGGCTACACCTTC
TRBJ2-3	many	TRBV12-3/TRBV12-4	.	CASKDHTDTQYF	TGTGCCAGCAAGGACCACACAGATACGCAGTATTTT
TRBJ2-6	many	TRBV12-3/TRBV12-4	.	CASTLSGANVLTF	TGTGCCAGCACCTTATCTGGGGCCAACGTCCTGACTTTC
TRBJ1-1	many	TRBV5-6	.	CASSLVLGVNTEAFF	TGTGCCAGCAGCTTGGTTCTAGGGGTGAACACTGAAGCTTTCTTT
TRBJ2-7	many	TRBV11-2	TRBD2	CASNGGLAGDSYEQYF	TGTGCCAGCAACGGGGGACTAGCGGGGGATTCCTACGAGCAGTACTTC
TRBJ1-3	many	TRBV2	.	CASSGLGVNSGNTIYF	TGTGCCAGCAGTGGCCTGGGTGTGAACTCTGGAAACACCATATATTTT
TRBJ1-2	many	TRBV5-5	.	CASSPGANYGYTF	TGTGCCAGCAGCCCGGGGGCGAACTATGGCTACACCTTC
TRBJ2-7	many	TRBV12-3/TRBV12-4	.	CASSLKGHEQYF	TGTGCCAGCAGTTTGAAGGGGCACGAGCAGTACTTC
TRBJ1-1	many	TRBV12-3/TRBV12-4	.	CASSNREGTEAFF	TGTGCCAGCAGTAACAGGGAGGGCACTGAAGCTTTCTTT
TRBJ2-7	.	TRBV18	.	CASSPGATLEQYF	TGTGCCAGCTCACCCGGGGCTACCCTCGAGCAGTACTTC